Presented here are 20 T cell receptor beta chains from one specimen sequenced in a study of high-grade serous ovarian cancer treatment subgroups. Produced via immunoSEQ multiplex PCR; TCRdb's table is partial and in-frame only. Of 7,500 or so clones listed, around 80% are singletons. Tumor tissue was taken before any definitive surgery or chemotherapy was given. The sequenced sample was tumor tissue. These receptors came from a human donor with high-grade serous ovarian cancer.

V is TRBV15 and J is TRBJ2-5; D possibly uses TRBD1 or TRBD2 (5 bases each). In germline, CDR1 is LNHNV, CDR2 YYDKDF (reference sequence). V dropped 0 bases and J dropped 2 bases, with 10 bases sitting between them. The length of the CDR3 is 15 residues. The CDR3 coding sequence is TGTGCCACCAGCAGAGAAGGGACCCAGCAAGAGACCCAGTACTTC. It encodes CATSREGTQQETQYF.

The genes are TRBV28 and TRBJ2-7; possibly TRBD2 for D (6 bases). CDR1 MDHEN and CDR2 SYDVKM come from the germline V gene. V lost 4 bases and J lost 6, with 22 bases in between. CDR3 length: 16 residues. The chain's CDR3 is CASSSHSGGISGEQYF. The CDR3 DNA reads TGTGCCAGCAGTTCCCACTCGGGCGGGATTAGTGGCGAGCAGTACTTC.

CDR3 nucleotide sequence: TGTGCCAGCAGGGGGAGACAGGCCCGCACAGATACGCAGTATTTT. It translates to CASRGRQARTDTQYF. The chain carries TRBV6-6 and TRBJ2-3, with a possible D match to TRBD1 (6 bases). With 6 bases removed from V and 1 base from J, the gap between germline ends came to 14 bases. The germline V gene encodes CDR1 MNHNY and CDR2 SVGAGI (reference sequence). The CDR3 spans 15 residues.

The chain couples TRBV29-1 to TRBJ2-5; D may be TRBD1 (5 bases). Germline loops: CDR1 SQVTM, CDR2 ANQGSEA. The CDR3 is 16 amino acids. Trimming shortened V by 0 bases and J by 1 base, and 15 bases separated the two germline ends. This chain's CDR3 is CSVEDYVDSGQETQYF. For the CDR3, the DNA is TGCAGCGTTGAAGATTATGTTGACAGTGGCCAAGAGACCCAGTACTTC.

V is TRBV18 and J is TRBJ1-6; D remains ambiguous. CDR3 length: 14 residues. V was clipped by 6 bases and J by 6 bases, with 12 bases between them. Germline V gives CDR1 KGHSH, CDR2 LQKENI. For the CDR3, the DNA is TGTGCCAGCTCCACGGAGGAGGGTAATTCACCCCTCCACTTT. Protein sequence: CASSTEEGNSPLHF.

Details on this clone: The sample holds other DNA sequences that translate to the same CDR3. J is TRBJ2-7 and V is TRBV4-3; maybe TRBD1 (6 bases). CDR3 size: 14 residues. CDR1 and CDR2 (germline): LGHNA, YSLEER. V was trimmed by 2 bases and J by 2 bases, leaving 10 bases between them. CDR3 sequence (DNA): TGCGCCAGCAGCCAATCTTCAGGGGCCTACGAGCAGTACTTC. Its protein product is CASSQSSGAYEQYF.

V usage is TRBV30 and J usage is TRBJ2-3; 13 nucleotides match TRBD2. The CDR3 contains 18 residues. CDR1 is GTSNPN and CDR2 is SVGIG in the germline V gene (reference sequence). V gave up 0 bases and J gave up 0 bases; unmatched junction bases: 6. The CDR3 nucleotides are TGTGCCTGGAGTGTACAGTGGGGACTAGCGGGGAGCACAGATACGCAGTATTTT. It specifies CAWSVQWGLAGSTDTQYF.

Comments on this clone: The sample holds other DNA sequences that translate to the same CDR3. V gene TRBV10-3 combines with J gene TRBJ1-2; D unclear. The CDR3 extends over 12 amino acids. Germline V gene data show CDR1 as ENHRY and CDR2 as SYGVKD. CDR3 in DNA: TGTGCTATTGCCACCGGCAGTTATGGCTACACCTTC. Protein sequence: CAIATGSYGYTF.

This chain connects TRBV11-2 to TRBJ2-1, with TRBD2 matching 12 bases. This CDR3 region has 16 residues. CDR1 and CDR2 (germline): SGHAT, FQNNGV. V lost 5 bases and J lost 1; bases outside the gene matches: 3. The CDR3: CASSRTSGVSYNEQFF. The CDR3 DNA is TGTGCCAGCAGCAGGACTAGCGGGGTTTCCTACAATGAGCAGTTCTTC.

The genes are TRBV13 and TRBJ2-1; a possible D gene is TRBD1 (5 bases). The CDR3 is made up of 16 amino acids. With 2 bases removed from V and 4 bases from J, the gap between germline ends came to 15 bases. Per the germline V gene, CDR1 is PRHDT and CDR2 is FYEKMQ (reference sequence). The CDR3 reads CASSLRGANQYNEQFF. DNA for the CDR3: TGTGCCAGCAGCTTACGTGGGGCCAACCAATACAATGAGCAGTTCTTC.

The chain carries TRBV9 and TRBJ1-1; 9 bases fit TRBD1. The CDR3 has 16 residues. The V gene's germline CDR1 is SGDLS and CDR2 YYNGEE. V was clipped by 0 bases and J by 0 bases; unmatched bases: 3. CDR3: CASSVAGQGMNTEAFF. CDR3 sequence (DNA): TGTGCCAGCAGCGTAGCGGGACAGGGAATGAACACTGAAGCTTTCTTT.

The V and J genes are TRBV7-2 and TRBJ2-3, with TRBD1 matching 9 bases. The germline V gene has CDR1 SGHTA and CDR2 FQGNSA. V was pared by 8 bases and J by 5 bases, with 5 bases of the junction left unmatched. The CDR3 has 13 amino acids. The CDR3 protein is CASGTGSGDTQYF. The CDR3, as DNA: TGTGCCAGCGGGACAGGGAGCGGAGATACGCAGTATTTT.

The chain is built from TRBV4-3 and TRBJ1-5; no definite D call. V shed 0 bases and J shed 5 bases, with 5 bases lying between them. Per the germline V gene, CDR1 is LGHNA and CDR2 is YSLEER. This CDR3 contains 13 residues. CDR3 nucleotide sequence: TGCGCCAGCAGCCAAGAAGAGGATCAGCCCCAGCATTTT. Translation gives CASSQEEDQPQHF.

The genes are TRBV7-8 and TRBJ2-5; D possibly matches TRBD1 or TRBD2 (5 bases each). V was cut by 5 bases and J by 1 base, with 11 bases left in between. This CDR3 comprises 14 residues. Germline loops: CDR1 SGHVS, CDR2 FQNEAQ. CDR3 sequence: CASSPVGRQETQYF. CDR3 nucleotides: TGTGCCAGCAGCCCCGTGGGACGCCAAGAGACCCAGTACTTC.

This clone was observed a handful of times. The rearrangement uses TRBV20-1 and TRBJ1-1; D call uncertain. The CDR3 has 11 residues. The V end lost 5 bases, the J end lost 1 base, and 5 bases lay between the germline ends. The germline gives CDR1 DFQATT, CDR2 SNEGSKA (reference sequence). In nucleotides, the CDR3 is TGCAGTGCTCCAGGGAACACTGAAGCTTTCTTT. It yields the protein CSAPGNTEAFF.

The chain joins TRBV29-1 to TRBJ1-4; D not resolved. The CDR3 sequence is 13 residues long. The V end was cut by 4 bases, the J end by 5 bases, with 11 bases between. Germline CDR1 is SQVTM and CDR2 is ANQGSEA. DNA for the CDR3: TGCAGCGTTGTAGTCGGTATAAATGAAAAACTGTTTTTT. Its translation is CSVVVGINEKLFF. Combining the CDR3 with reference TRBV29-1 and TRBJ1-4 gives the whole variable domain SAVISQKPSRDICQRGTSLTIQCQVDSQVTMMFWYRQQPGQSLTLIATANQGSEATYESGFVIDKFPISRPNLTFSTLTVSNMSPEDSSIYLCSVVVGINEKLFFGSGTQLSVL.

The J gene is TRBJ2-3, the V gene TRBV5-1; TRBD1 agrees at 9 bases. The CDR3 covers 16 residues. The germline V gene encodes CDR1 SGHRS and CDR2 YFSETQ. After removal of 2 bases from V and 4 bases from J, the junction contained 8 bases not matched to a gene. The CDR3 spells CASSFTGGATADTQYF. The DNA of the CDR3 is TGCGCCAGCAGCTTTACAGGGGGCGCGACGGCAGATACGCAGTATTTT.

The V call is TRBV11-1, the J call TRBJ1-2; a weak D match, TRBD1 (5 bases). Germline lookup yields CDR1 SGHAT and CDR2 FQDESV (reference sequence). The CDR3 runs to 15 residues. V lost 3 bases, J lost 4 bases, and 15 bases lay in between. CDR3 amino acids: CASSLEGTLPYGYTF. The CDR3 DNA sequence: TGTGCCAGCAGCTTGGAAGGGACCCTCCCCTATGGCTACACCTTC.

The chain employs TRBV5-1 and TRBJ2-1; 8 nucleotides match TRBD2. The CDR3 length is 15 residues. Germline CDR1 and CDR2: SGHRS and YFSETQ. The V segment lost 5 bases and the J segment 3 bases; nucleotides outside the gene matches: 7. As DNA, the CDR3 is TGCGCCAGCAGAGCCGGGACTAGTCTCTACAATGAGCAGTTCTTC. Residues: CASRAGTSLYNEQFF.

This rearrangement joins TRBV7-9 to TRBJ2-7, with D unclear. The germline V gene has CDR1 SEHNR and CDR2 FQNEAQ (reference sequence). The V end was cut by 0 bases, the J end by 3 bases, with 9 bases between. The CDR3 is 14 amino acids. CDR3 sequence (DNA): TGTGCCAGCAGCTTAGCGCTATTGGACTACGAGCAGTACTTC. Its translation: CASSLALLDYEQYF.